Sequencing of this T cell receptor beta chain was carried out in a study of blood T cell repertoires in COVID-19. Study summary: Researchers got acute and convalescent COVID-19 samples from the United States, Italy and Spain. The cDNA or gDNA used as material had been derived from T cells, B-cell-depleted T cells, or PBMCs.

In the original workflow: Amplification from reference gene primers served as the basis for estimated nucleated cell counts. Repertoires were generated with immunoSEQ multiplex PCR, while TCRdb's copy carries only in-frame clones and drops some. The D gene and trimming were derived from the DNA, and the V and J assignments and clone size from that table. The sample includes about 110,000 clones, less than 85% of them seen just once. This clonotype was obtained from a human donor in a cohort sampled during active or convalescent COVID-19. Input material: peripheral blood.

CDR3: CASSFQGRENIQYF. CDR3 sequence (DNA): TGTGCCAGCAGTTTTCAGGGGAGGGAGAACATTCAGTACTTC. The chain links TRBV28 to TRBJ2-4; maybe TRBD2 (7 bases). CDR3 length: 14 residues. Per germline, CDR1 MDHEN and CDR2 SYDVKM. V lost 3 bases and J lost 7, with 13 bases in between.